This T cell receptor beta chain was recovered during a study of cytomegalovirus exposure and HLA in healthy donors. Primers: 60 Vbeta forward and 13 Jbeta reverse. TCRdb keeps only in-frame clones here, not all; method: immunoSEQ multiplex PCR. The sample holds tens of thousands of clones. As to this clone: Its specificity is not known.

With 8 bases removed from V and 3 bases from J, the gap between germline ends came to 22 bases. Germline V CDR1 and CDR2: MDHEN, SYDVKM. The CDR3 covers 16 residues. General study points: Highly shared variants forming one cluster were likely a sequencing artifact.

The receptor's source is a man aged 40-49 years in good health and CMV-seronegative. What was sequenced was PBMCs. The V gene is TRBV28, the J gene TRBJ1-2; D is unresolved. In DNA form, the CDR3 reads TGTGCCAGCTCCGGAGAGAGGAGGCCTGGTGACTATGGCTACACCTTC. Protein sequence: CASSGERRPGDYGYTF.